This TCR beta chain was captured in a study of cytomegalovirus exposure and HLA in healthy donors (dated 2017 in TCRdb). In the study overall: In an earlier analysis of some 550 of the donors, 250 to 350 Gb of sequence data and 100 million or so unique TCR beta sequences from approximately 180 million T cells were reported. An early release that covered about 600 HLA-typed donors contained around 330 gigabases of sequencing data and some 87 million unique TCR sequences. The genetic ancestry cluster associated with self-reported Caucasian donors included about 81% of the 300 to 400 genotyped donors. The study aimed to test whether cataloging public T cell receptors could reveal signatures of past pathogen exposure. The study used immunosequencing to profile the T cell repertoires of approximately 640 subjects and linked those repertoires to cytomegalovirus serostatus. A separate validation cohort of about 110 different subjects was used in addition to the roughly 620-subject first cohort. To predict cytomegalovirus infection status, the study combined high-throughput TCR immunosequencing, statistical association of individual TCRs with disease status, and machine learning. In a later analysis, previously published TCR beta repertoires from 500 to 750 donors were re-analyzed and high-resolution HLA genotyping was added so that TCR occurrence patterns could be studied. In the later analysis, no new phenotypic data were used to find candidate immune exposures; instead, reliance was placed on TCR beta sequences and their occurrence across donors. To decide whether each TCR beta V gene segment behaved as functional or pseudogenic, an earlier analysis of some 600 of the donors relied on high-throughput TCR beta sequencing. Alongside the repertoire data, information on donor age, sex, ethnicity and CMV serostatus was compiled. A later genetic analysis took genome-wide SNP genotypes for about 55% of the 666 donors and used that subset as a discovery cohort. All discovery cohort repertoires had been generated on a single sequencing platform. Both class I and class II loci were covered by HLA typing, at four-digit resolution. Typing coverage varied by locus: roughly 620-640 donors for A, B, C, DRB1 and DQB1; roughly 560 for DQA1; approximately 610 for DPA1; 450 to 480 for DPB1. A handful of DR-DQ haplotypes were handled as single units for association and clustering because linkage in the cohort was strong. Among several hundred genotyped donors of the cohort, an average of approximately 200,000 unique TCR beta nucleotide sequences was sequenced per donor, of which roughly 18% were non-productive.

Library creation used the immunoSEQ multiplex PCR assay. For the multiplex PCR, a mixture combining 60 forward primers for TCR Vbeta segments and 13 reverse primers for TCR Jbeta segments was used. Amplification of the CDR3 region of rearranged TCR beta genes was performed with a multiplex PCR assay on genomic DNA. On the Illumina HiSeq System, the amplified TCR beta libraries were sequenced as 87-base-pair reads. Regarding the original processing steps: A later analysis tallied 75 million to 95 million unique TCR beta chains across the 666 repertoires, and about 12 million of those chains were shared by two or more donors. Raw reads were error-corrected and collapsed into unique sequences with a nearest-neighbor algorithm that merged closely related sequences to remove PCR and sequencing errors. CDR3 sequences were aligned to IMGT reference sequences to assign V, D and J gene segments. For a sequence to be retained, a match of at least six nucleotides was required to both a V gene segment and a J gene segment. A rearrangement was called productive if the CDR3 had no stop codons and remained in frame with V and J, and every other rearrangement was called non-productive. CDR3 was defined according to IMGT convention as the region running from the second conserved V-encoded cysteine to the conserved J-encoded phenylalanine. In an earlier analysis of some 550 of the donors, sequences lacking an unambiguous match to a single V gene segment were excluded. In an earlier analysis of 587 of the donors, V segments were called functional above 56.7% productive rearrangements and were called segregating when the between-donor standard deviation exceeded 5%. A statistical classification framework was built for diagnosing cytomegalovirus status from the catalog of TCR beta chain sequences. A later analysis assigned V and J genes by comparing TCR nucleotide sequences with IMGT/GENE-DB human TR gene sequences. Using the TCRdist pipeline, a later analysis assigned CDR3 sequences along with most-parsimonious VDJ recombination scenarios. In a later analysis, every TCR beta chain was defined by the combination of its CDR3 amino acid sequence and its V-gene family, and reads without a unique V-gene family were dropped. To address suspected cross-contamination and a sequencing artifact, a later analysis removed 450 to 700 highly shared, low-generation-probability nucleotide sequences. In a later analysis, a clonal expansion index was calculated for each public chain from normalized within-repertoire ranks of inferred template counts. In a later analysis, generation probabilities were computed with a VDJ recombination model fitted to out-of-frame rearrangements, and the resulting probabilities were checked against IGoR. In a later analysis, TCR-TCR, TCR-HLA and TCR-CMV co-occurrence was scored with hypergeometric tests, and a repertoire-size bias correction was applied to TCR pairs. To estimate false discovery rates, a later analysis permuted the HLA or CMV assignments 20 times. In a later analysis, co-occurring TCRs were grouped using DBSCAN, with TCRdist sequence similarity added in when clustering inside HLA-allele-positive subsets. Co-occurrence clustering excluded repertoires with fewer than 30,000 or more than 120,000 public chains, plus five with anomalous nucleotide sharing. TCRdb took over this immuneACCESS table, retaining in-frame rearrangements with V and J assigned. Such tables are incomplete; in checked studies, under half of the missing clones stem from an unresolved V gene, and the remainder is unexplained. V and J calls and clone size follow that table, whereas D and trimming were derived from the DNA. For this sample there are some 140,000 clones; about 77% appear just once. In total, the top ten clones hold around 1.2% of the sample.

General conclusions and limits of the study: A further reported finding was that TCR beta sequences accurately predicted the HLA-A and HLA-B alleles for most subjects in the first cohort. In an earlier analysis of 500 to 650 of the donors, most TCR beta V segments appeared in productive rearrangements about 87% or about 30% of the time, broadly matching IMGT annotations. In a later analysis, HLA-associated TCR beta chains were found to be more clonally expanded and to have lower generation probabilities than equally common non-associated chains. A later analysis found that TCR association rates varied across HLA loci, with DRB1 alleles showing the most associated TCRs and HLA-C alleles the fewest. A later genetic analysis associated a missense DCLRE1C variant with V-gene and J-gene trimming of TCR beta chains, and an independent cohort replicated the association. In vitro tests confirmed that a few of the cytomegalovirus-associated TCR beta chains recognize cytomegalovirus antigens. Compared with the approximately 700-donor mean, donors in an Asian-associated ancestry cluster had fewer N-insertions in productive TCRs, according to a later genetic analysis. Most TCR sequences were seen in very few donors, while some public TCRs were found in many individuals. Because counts were too low, roughly 16 rarely observed V segments, including chromosome 9 orphons, were excluded from the earlier analysis of 587 of the donors. The only immune exposure information available for the cohort was CMV serostatus. The classifier was reported to diagnose cytomegalovirus status with high specificity and sensitivity in both the original and validation cohorts. A group of highly shared sequence variants was considered likely to be a technical artifact of the sequencing pipeline. Sequencing depth was assumed to be roughly uniform across donors in the presence/absence analyses, though that assumption may not hold. In a later analysis, several top co-occurrence clusters were reported to appear linked to parvovirus B19, influenza, CMV and Epstein-Barr virus. The study listed 150 to 200 TCR beta chains as associated with cytomegalovirus. Strong co-occurrence of HLA alleles, especially DR and DQ, made assigning TCR associations to individual alleles difficult. In this cohort, only TCR beta chains were sequenced, and detectable features were limited by the absence of alpha or paired-chain data. According to a later analysis, most CMV-associated TCR beta chains appeared to be HLA-restricted, and the HLA associations seemed to be driven largely by CMV exposure. Because some donors lacked HLA typing at each locus, the association tests relied only on the typed subset. In a later analysis, 16,951 TCR beta sequences were associated with specific HLA alleles at a false discovery rate of 0.05. Correlated functional status among segregating V segments might reflect linkage disequilibrium, but an unknown experimental factor could not be ruled out. It was suggested by the authors that the approach could potentially be generalized to other disease states and immunological phenotypes.

In total, about 650 healthy bone marrow donors made up the cohort. Cohort members were all nominally healthy when sampled, although unrecorded immune exposures were likely present. The donor was CMV seronegative and was included in the group of 352 seronegative cohort members. A peripheral blood sample was collected from each donor, and TCR beta sequencing was performed on peripheral blood mononuclear cells. The Qiagen DNeasy Blood Extraction Kit was used to extract genomic DNA from the blood cell samples. About this clone: Its antigen specificity is not known. Base qualities are not provided; no much larger clone lies one nucleotide away.

Sequencing was done on a sample of PBMCs. The TCR sequence derives from a man between 50 and 59 years old in good health and CMV-seronegative.

At the DNA level, the sequence is TGCAGCGTCGGGACTAGCGGGCGCTTACAAGAGACCCAGTACTTC. This is translated as CSVGTSGRLQETQYF. The chain joins TRBV29-1 to TRBJ2-5; 12 bases in the junction line up with TRBD2. The CDR3 goes from the cysteine to the phenylalanine over 15 residues. Only the CDR3 DNA is retained, 45 bases long and in frame from the first base. Sequences SQVTM (CDR1) and ANQGSEA (CDR2) are obtained from the germline V gene. At the junction V is shortened by 6 bases and J by 2 bases; bases outside the gene matches: 7.